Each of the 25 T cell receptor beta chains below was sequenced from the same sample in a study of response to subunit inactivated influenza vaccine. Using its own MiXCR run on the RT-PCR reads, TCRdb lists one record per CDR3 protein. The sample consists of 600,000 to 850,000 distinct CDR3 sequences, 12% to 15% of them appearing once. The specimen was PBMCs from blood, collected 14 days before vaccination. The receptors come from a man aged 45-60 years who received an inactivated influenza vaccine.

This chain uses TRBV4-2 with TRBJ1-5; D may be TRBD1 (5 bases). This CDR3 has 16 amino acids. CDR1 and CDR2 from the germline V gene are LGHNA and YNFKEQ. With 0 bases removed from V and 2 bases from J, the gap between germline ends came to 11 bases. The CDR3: CASSQDTGHRNQPQHF. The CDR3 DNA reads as TGTGCCAGCAGCCAAGATACCGGACACCGCAATCAGCCCCAGCATTTT.

The CDR3 loop is CASSSGGGSQPQHF. In DNA, the CDR3 is TGTGCCAGCAGCTCCGGGGGCGGGAGTCAGCCCCAGCATTTT. The chain uses TRBV7-2 and TRBJ1-5; D is possibly TRBD1 (6 bases). Germline V gives CDR1 SGHTA, CDR2 FQGNSA. V lost 4 bases, J lost 6 bases, and 13 bases lay in between. There are 14 residues in the CDR3.

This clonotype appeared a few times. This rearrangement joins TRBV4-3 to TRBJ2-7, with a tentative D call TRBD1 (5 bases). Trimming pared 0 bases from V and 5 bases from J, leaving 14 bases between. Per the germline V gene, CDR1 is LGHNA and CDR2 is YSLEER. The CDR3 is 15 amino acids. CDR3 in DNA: TGCGCCAGCAGCCAAGAGTTCGGCAGGGCGAACGAGCAGTACTTC. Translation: CASSQEFGRANEQYF.

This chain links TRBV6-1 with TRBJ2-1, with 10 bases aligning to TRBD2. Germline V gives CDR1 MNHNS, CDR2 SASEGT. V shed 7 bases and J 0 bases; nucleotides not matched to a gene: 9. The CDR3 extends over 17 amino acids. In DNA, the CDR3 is TGTGCCAGCACCCCGTGGGCTAGCGGGAGCTCCTACAATGAGCAGTTCTTC. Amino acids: CASTPWASGSSYNEQFF.

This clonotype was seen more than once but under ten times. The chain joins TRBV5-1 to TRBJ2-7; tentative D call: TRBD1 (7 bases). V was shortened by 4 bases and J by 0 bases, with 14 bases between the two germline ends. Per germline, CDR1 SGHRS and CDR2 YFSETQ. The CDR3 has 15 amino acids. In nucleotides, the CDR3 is TGCGCCAGCAGCCGCGGGGACAGAACCTCCTACGAGCAGTACTTC. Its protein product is CASSRGDRTSYEQYF.

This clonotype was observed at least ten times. CDR3 residues: CASSEFLGGPRNEQFF. The CDR3, as DNA: TGTGCCAGCAGTGAATTCCTCGGGGGACCCCGCAATGAGCAGTTCTTC. V gene TRBV6-4 combines with J gene TRBJ2-1; D may be TRBD2 (6 bases). The CDR3 is 16 amino acids. V was pared by 3 bases and J by 6 bases, with 18 bases between. Germline V CDR1 and CDR2: MRHNA, SNTAGT.

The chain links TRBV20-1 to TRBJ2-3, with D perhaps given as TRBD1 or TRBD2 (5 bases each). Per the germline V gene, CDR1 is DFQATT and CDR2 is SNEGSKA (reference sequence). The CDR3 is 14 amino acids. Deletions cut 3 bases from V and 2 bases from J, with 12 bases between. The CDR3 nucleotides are TGCAGTGCTAGGTCGGGGACCCACACAGATACGCAGTATTTT. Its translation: CSARSGTHTDTQYF.

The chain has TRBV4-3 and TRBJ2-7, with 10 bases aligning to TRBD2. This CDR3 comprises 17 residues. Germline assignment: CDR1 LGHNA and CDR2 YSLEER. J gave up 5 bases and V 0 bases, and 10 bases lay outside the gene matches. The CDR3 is CASSQDYRASGGHEQYF. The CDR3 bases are TGCGCCAGCAGCCAAGATTATAGGGCTAGCGGGGGACACGAGCAGTACTTC.

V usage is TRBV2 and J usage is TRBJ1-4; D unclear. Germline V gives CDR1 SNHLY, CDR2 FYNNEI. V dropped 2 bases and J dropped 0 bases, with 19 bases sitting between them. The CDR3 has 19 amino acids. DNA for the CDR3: TGTGCCAGCAGTGAAAGCCTCCCTTCGTCGTTGCCAACTAATGAAAAACTGTTTTTT. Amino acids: CASSESLPSSLPTNEKLFF.

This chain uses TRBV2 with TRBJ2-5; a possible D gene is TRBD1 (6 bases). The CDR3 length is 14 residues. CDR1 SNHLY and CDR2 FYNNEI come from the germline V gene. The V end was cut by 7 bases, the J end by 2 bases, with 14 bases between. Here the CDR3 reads CASTGHPGQETQYF. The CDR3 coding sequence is TGTGCCAGCACGGGACACCCGGGGCAAGAGACCCAGTACTTC.

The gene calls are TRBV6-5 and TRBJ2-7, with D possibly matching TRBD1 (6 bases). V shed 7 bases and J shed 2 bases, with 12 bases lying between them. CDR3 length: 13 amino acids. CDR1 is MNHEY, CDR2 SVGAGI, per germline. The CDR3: CASNSGHPYEQYF. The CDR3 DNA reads TGTGCCAGCAATTCGGGACATCCCTACGAGCAGTACTTC.

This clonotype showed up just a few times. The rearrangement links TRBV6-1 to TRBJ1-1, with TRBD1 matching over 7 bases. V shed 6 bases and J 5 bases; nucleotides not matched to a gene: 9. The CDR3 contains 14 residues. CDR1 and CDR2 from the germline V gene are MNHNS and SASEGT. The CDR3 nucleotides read TGTGCCAGCAGATCCGGACAGGTGGGAACTGAAGCTTTCTTT. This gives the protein CASRSGQVGTEAFF.

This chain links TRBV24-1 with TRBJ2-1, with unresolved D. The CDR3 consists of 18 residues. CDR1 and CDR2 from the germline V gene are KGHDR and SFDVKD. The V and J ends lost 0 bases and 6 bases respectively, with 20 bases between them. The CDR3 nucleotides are TGTGCCACCAGTGATTTGCGATTTTGGCGTCTCCAGTGCAATGAGCAGTTCTTC. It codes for CATSDLRFWRLQCNEQFF.

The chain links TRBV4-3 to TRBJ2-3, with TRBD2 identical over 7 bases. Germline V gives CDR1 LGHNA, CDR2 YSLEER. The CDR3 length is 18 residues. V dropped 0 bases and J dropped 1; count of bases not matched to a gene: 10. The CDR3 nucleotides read TGCGCCAGCAGCCAAGATGCAAGTAGCGGGCCTCGCACAGATACGCAGTATTTT. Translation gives CASSQDASSGPRTDTQYF.

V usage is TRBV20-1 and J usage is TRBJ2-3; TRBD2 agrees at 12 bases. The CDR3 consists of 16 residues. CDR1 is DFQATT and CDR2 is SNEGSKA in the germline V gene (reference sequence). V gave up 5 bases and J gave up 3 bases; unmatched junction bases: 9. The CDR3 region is CSALGMTSGRTDTQYF. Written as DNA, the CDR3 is TGCAGTGCTCTGGGTATGACTAGCGGGAGAACAGATACGCAGTATTTT.

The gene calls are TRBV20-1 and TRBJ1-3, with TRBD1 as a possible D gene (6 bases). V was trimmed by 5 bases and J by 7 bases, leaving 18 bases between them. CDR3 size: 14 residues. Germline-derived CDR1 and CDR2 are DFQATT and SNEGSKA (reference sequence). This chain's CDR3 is CSAEAQDSRNTIYF. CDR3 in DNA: TGCAGTGCTGAGGCTCAGGACAGTAGGAACACCATATATTTT.

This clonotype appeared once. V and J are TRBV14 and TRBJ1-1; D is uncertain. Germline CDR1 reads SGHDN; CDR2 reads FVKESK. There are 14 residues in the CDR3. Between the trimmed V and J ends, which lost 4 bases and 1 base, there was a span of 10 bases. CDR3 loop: CASSRLRRNTEAFF. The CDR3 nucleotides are TGTGCCAGCAGCCGCCTGCGGAGGAACACTGAAGCTTTCTTT.

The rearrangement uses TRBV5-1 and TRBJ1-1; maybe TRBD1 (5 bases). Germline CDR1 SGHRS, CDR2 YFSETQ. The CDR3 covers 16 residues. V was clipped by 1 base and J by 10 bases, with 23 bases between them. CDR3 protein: CASSLMVGSGIVGAFF. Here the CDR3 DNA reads TGCGCCAGCAGCTTGATGGTTGGGTCAGGGATCGTGGGAGCTTTCTTT.

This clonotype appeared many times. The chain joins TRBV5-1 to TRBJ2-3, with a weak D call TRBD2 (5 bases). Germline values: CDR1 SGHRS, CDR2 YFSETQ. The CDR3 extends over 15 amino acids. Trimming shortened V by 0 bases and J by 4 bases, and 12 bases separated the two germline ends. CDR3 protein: CASSLAGVVADTQYF. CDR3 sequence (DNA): TGCGCCAGCAGCTTGGCCGGGGTAGTGGCAGATACGCAGTATTTT.

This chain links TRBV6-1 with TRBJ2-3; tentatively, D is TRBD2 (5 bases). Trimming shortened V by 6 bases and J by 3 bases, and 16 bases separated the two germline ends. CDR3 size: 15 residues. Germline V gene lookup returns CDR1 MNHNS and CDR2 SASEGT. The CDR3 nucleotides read TGTGCCAGCAGACCAGCGGTAGTTGGAACAGATACGCAGTATTTT. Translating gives CASRPAVVGTDTQYF.

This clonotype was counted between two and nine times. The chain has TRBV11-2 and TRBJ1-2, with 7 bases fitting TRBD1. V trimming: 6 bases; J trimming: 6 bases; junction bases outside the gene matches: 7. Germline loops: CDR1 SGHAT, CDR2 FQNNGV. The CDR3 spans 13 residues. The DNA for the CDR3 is TGTGCCAGCAGGCGCACAGGGGAGGATGGCTACACCTTC. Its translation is CASRRTGEDGYTF.

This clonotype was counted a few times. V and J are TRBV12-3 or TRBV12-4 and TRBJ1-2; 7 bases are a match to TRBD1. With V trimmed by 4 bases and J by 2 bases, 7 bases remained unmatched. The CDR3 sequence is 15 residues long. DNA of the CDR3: TGTGCCAGCAGTTCCCGAGGGACAGAGAACTATGGCTACACCTTC. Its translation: CASSSRGTENYGYTF.

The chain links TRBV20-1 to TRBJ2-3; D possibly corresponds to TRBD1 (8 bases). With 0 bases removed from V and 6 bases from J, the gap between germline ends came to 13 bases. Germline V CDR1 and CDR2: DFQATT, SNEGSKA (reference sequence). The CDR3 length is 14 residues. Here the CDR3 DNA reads TGCAGTGCTAGAGACGGACAGGGAGGGGATACGCAGTATTTT. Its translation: CSARDGQGGDTQYF.

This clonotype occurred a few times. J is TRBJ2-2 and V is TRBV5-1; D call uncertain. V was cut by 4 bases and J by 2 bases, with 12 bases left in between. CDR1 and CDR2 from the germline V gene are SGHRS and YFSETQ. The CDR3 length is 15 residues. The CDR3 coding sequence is TGCGCCAGCAGCACCGAAGTGGGAAACACCGGGGAGCTGTTTTTT. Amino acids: CASSTEVGNTGELFF.

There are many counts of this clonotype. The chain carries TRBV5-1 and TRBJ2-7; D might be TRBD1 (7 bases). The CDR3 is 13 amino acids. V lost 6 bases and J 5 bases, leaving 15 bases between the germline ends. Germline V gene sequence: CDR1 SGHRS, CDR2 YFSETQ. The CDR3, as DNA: TGCGCCAGCACCCGACAGGGACTCCACGAGCAGTACTTC. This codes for CASTRQGLHEQYF.